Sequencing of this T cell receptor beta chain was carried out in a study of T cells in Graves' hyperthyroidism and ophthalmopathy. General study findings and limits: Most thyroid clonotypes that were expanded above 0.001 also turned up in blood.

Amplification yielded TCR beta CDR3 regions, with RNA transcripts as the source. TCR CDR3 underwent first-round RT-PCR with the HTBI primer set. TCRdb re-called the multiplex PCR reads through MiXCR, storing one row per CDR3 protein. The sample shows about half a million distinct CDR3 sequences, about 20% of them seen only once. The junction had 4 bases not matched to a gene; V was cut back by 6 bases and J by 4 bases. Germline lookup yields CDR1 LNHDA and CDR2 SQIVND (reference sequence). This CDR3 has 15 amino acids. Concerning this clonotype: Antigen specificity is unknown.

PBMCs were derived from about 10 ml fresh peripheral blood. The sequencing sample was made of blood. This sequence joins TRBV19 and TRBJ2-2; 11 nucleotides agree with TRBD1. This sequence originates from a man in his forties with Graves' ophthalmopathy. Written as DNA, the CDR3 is TGTGCCAGTAGGACCGGGACAGGGGGCACCGGGGAGCTGTTTTTT. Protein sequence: CASRTGTGGTGELFF.